The next 19 T cell receptor beta chains were all read from a single sample in a study of blood T cell repertoires in COVID-19. Sequenced by immunoSEQ multiplex PCR; TCRdb stores in-frame clones only, minus some. The repertoire holds around 210,000 clones, around 82% seen once, with less than 6% in the top ten. Specimen: peripheral blood. These receptors all come from a woman between 65 and 79 years old with acute or convalescent COVID-19.

The chain has TRBV5-4 and TRBJ2-5; unclear D gene. Trimming stripped 0 bases from V and 1 base from J, with 10 bases between. The CDR3 has 15 amino acids. Germline V gives CDR1 SGHNT, CDR2 YYREEE (reference sequence). CDR3 nucleotides: TGTGCCAGCAGCTTGGACAGAAGCCTCCAAGAGACCCAGTACTTC. It translates to CASSLDRSLQETQYF.

A few counts support this clone. Other DNA sequences within the sample encode an identical CDR3. This chain connects TRBV5-1 to TRBJ2-1; the D is unclear. Germline V gives CDR1 SGHRS, CDR2 YFSETQ. Deletions cut 2 bases from V and 0 bases from J, with 6 bases between. The CDR3 totals 14 residues. The CDR3 nucleotides read TGCGCCAGCAGCTTAACAAGCTCCTACAATGAGCAGTTCTTC. It is translated as CASSLTSSYNEQFF. The complete variable domain, with remaining parts taken from reference TRBV5-1 and TRBJ2-1, reads KAGVTQTPRYLIKTRGQQVTLSCSPISGHRSVSWYQQTPGQGLQFLFEYFSETQRNKGNFPGRFSGRQFSNSRSEMNVSTLELGDSALYLCASSLTSSYNEQFFGPGTRLTVL.

This clone was observed once. The chain has TRBV27 and TRBJ2-7, with D possibly matching TRBD2 (6 bases). Trimming removed 7 bases from V and 4 bases from J, with 20 bases in between. The germline gives CDR1 MNHEY, CDR2 SMNVEV (reference sequence). The CDR3 is 15 amino acids. Here the CDR3 reads CASTQGRDQLYEQYF. Here the CDR3 DNA reads TGTGCCAGCACCCAAGGGCGGGACCAACTGTACGAGCAGTACTTC.

V and J are TRBV29-1 and TRBJ2-6; D ambiguous. V gave up 2 bases and J gave up 0 bases, with 11 bases separating them. CDR1 is SQVTM, CDR2 ANQGSEA, per germline. This CDR3 is 16 amino acids long. CDR3 protein: CSVEQSPYSGANVLTF. The DNA for the CDR3 is TGCAGCGTTGAACAGTCCCCTTACTCTGGGGCCAACGTCCTGACTTTC.

This sequence joins TRBV5-1 and TRBJ2-5, with D unresolved. This CDR3 contains 14 residues. Per germline, CDR1 SGHRS and CDR2 YFSETQ. V lost 0 bases to trimming and J lost 5 bases, with 11 bases between them. CDR3 protein: CASSLGIVSETQYF. CDR3 in DNA: TGCGCCAGCAGCTTGGGCATAGTATCGGAGACCCAGTACTTC.

The chain is built from TRBV12-3 or TRBV12-4 and TRBJ1-5; TRBD1 aligns across 10 bases. CDR3 size: 13 residues. Losses at the gene ends were 7 bases for V and 5 bases for J; bases not matched to a gene: 2. In DNA form, the CDR3 reads TGTGCCAGCACCGGACAGGGGGATCAGCCCCAGCATTTT. Translating gives CASTGQGDQPQHF.

This rearrangement joins TRBV24-1 to TRBJ1-5; the match to TRBD1 covers 10 bases. Germline values: CDR1 KGHDR, CDR2 SFDVKD. The length of the CDR3 is 16 residues. V dropped 3 bases and J dropped 2; count of bases not matched to a gene: 3. CDR3 nucleotide sequence: TGTGCCACCAGTGATGGGACAGGGGTAGGCAATCAGCCCCAGCATTTT. It encodes CATSDGTGVGNQPQHF.

This clone appeared a single time. The chain uses TRBV18 and TRBJ1-4; 7 bases are a match to TRBD1. With 3 bases clipped from V and 4 bases from J, the junction kept 5 bases outside the gene matches. CDR1 is KGHSH and CDR2 is LQKENI in the germline V gene. The CDR3 consists of 15 residues. The CDR3 bases are TGTGCCAGCTCACCCCCAGGGGGGTTTAATGAAAAACTGTTTTTT. This encodes CASSPPGGFNEKLFF.

The CDR3 region has the DNA TGTGCCAGCTCACAGGGACAGCCAGATACGCAGTATTTT. It specifies CASSQGQPDTQYF. The genes are TRBV18 and TRBJ2-3, with 7 bases identical to TRBD1. Germline V CDR1 and CDR2: KGHSH, LQKENI. This CDR3 is 13 amino acids long. The V segment lost 4 bases and the J segment 4 bases; nucleotides outside the gene matches: 2.

The chain combines TRBV5-6 with TRBJ2-5; 10 nucleotides agree with TRBD2. The CDR3 sequence is 17 residues long. Germline CDR1 is SGHDT and CDR2 is YYEEEE. J lost 3 bases, V lost 2 bases, and 10 bases had no gene match. CDR3 nucleotide sequence: TGTGCCAGCAGCTTCATCTTAGCGGGAGGAAAAAAAGAGACCCAGTACTTC. Its protein is CASSFILAGGKKETQYF. Supplemented by reference TRBV5-6 and TRBJ2-5, the full variable domain reads DAGVTQSPTHLIKTRGQQVTLRCSPKSGHDTVSWYQQALGQGPQFIFQYYEEEERQRGNFPDRFSGHQFPNYSSELNVNALLLGDSALYLCASSFILAGGKKETQYFGPGTRLLVL.

This chain uses TRBV2 with TRBJ1-1; D perhaps matches TRBD1 (5 bases). Trimming removed 0 bases at V and 6 bases at J, with 8 bases between. The CDR3 covers 13 residues. In germline, CDR1 is SNHLY, CDR2 FYNNEI. This CDR3 reads CASSEARQSEAFF. CDR3 nucleotides: TGTGCCAGCAGTGAAGCCCGACAGTCTGAAGCTTTCTTT.

The sample holds a few counts of this clone. V usage is TRBV5-4 and J usage is TRBJ2-7, with unresolved D. The CDR3 contains 12 residues. Germline V gives CDR1 SGHNT, CDR2 YYREEE (reference sequence). With 0 bases removed from V and 5 bases from J, the gap between germline ends came to 6 bases. Written as DNA, the CDR3 is TGTGCCAGCAGCTTGGTAACTAACGAGCAGTACTTC. Its protein product is CASSLVTNEQYF.

The chain joins TRBV18 to TRBJ2-1, with TRBD2 identical over 7 bases. V was pared by 2 bases and J by 8 bases, with 15 bases of the junction left unmatched. This CDR3 has 17 amino acids. The germline CDR1 and CDR2 sequences are KGHSH and LQKENI. CDR3 sequence (DNA): TGTGCCAGCTCACCAAATAAGTACGCGGGAGCGGTCCATGAGCAGTTCTTC. It is translated as CASSPNKYAGAVHEQFF.

This clone has only a few counts. This chain links TRBV24-1 with TRBJ2-7; D is possibly TRBD2 (5 bases). Germline V gene lookup returns CDR1 KGHDR and CDR2 SFDVKD. Trimming took 4 bases from V and 3 from J, leaving 9 bases between them. The CDR3 runs to 13 residues. CDR3 sequence reads: CATSDGISYEQYF. The CDR3 DNA reads TGTGCCACCAGTGACGGGATAAGCTACGAGCAGTACTTC.

This rearrangement joins TRBV3-1 (or the pseudogene TRBV3-2) to TRBJ2-1; 11 positions match TRBD2. Trimming cost V 4 bases and J 3 bases; bases outside gene matches: 5. The CDR3 sequence is 16 residues long. Germline V CDR1 and CDR2: LGHDT, YNNKEL (reference sequence). The CDR3 here is CASSRGTSGGYNEQFF. In DNA form, the CDR3 reads TGTGCCAGCAGCCGCGGGACTAGCGGAGGCTACAATGAGCAGTTCTTC.

The chain uses TRBV3-1 (or the pseudogene TRBV3-2) and TRBJ1-2; 8 nucleotides match TRBD1. The ends lost 4 bases at V and 4 bases at J; junction bases unmatched: 8. CDR1 and CDR2 from the germline V gene are LGHDT and YNNKEL (reference sequence). The CDR3 spans 15 residues. CDR3 residues: CASSRDRHYLYGYTF. The CDR3 region has the DNA TGTGCCAGCAGCCGGGACAGGCACTATCTCTATGGCTACACCTTC.

The chain is built from TRBV11-3 and TRBJ2-1; 7 positions match TRBD1. The CDR3 covers 15 residues. V was pared by 3 bases and J by 5 bases, with 7 bases of the junction left unmatched. Germline lookup yields CDR1 SGHNT and CDR2 YENEEA. The CDR3 loop reads CASSFAGTDNNEQFF. The CDR3 coding sequence is TGTGCCAGCAGCTTCGCCGGGACAGACAACAATGAGCAGTTCTTC.

The chain employs TRBV27 and TRBJ2-7; 10 bases match TRBD1. Per the germline V gene, CDR1 is MNHEY and CDR2 is SMNVEV (reference sequence). V gave up 6 bases and J gave up 3 bases; unmatched junction bases: 5. The CDR3 loop spans 14 amino acids. The CDR3 DNA reads TGTGCCAGCAGCCCTGACAGGGGGCTCTACGAGCAGTACTTC. The encoded protein is CASSPDRGLYEQYF.

In its sample, this clone was seen a few times. The genes are TRBV5-1 and TRBJ1-2, with D perhaps matching TRBD1 (5 bases). The CDR3 spans 15 residues. V lost 2 bases and J lost 0, with 11 bases in between. Germline CDR1 reads SGHRS; CDR2 reads YFSETQ. The CDR3 DNA follows: TGCGCCAGCAGCTTTGACAGCACCACTAACTATGGCTACACCTTC. It translates to CASSFDSTTNYGYTF.